Presented here are 12 T cell receptor beta chains from one specimen sequenced in a study of response to subunit inactivated influenza vaccine. TCRdb redid the calling of the RT-PCR reads with MiXCR, one entry per CDR3 protein. This table has about 650,000 distinct CDR3 sequences, approximately 14% appearing once. Sequencing was performed on PBMCs from blood, taken approximately 12 days after vaccination. These receptor sequences come from a man aged 50-59 years who received an inactivated influenza vaccine.

V is TRBV4-1 and J is TRBJ2-5, with 9 bases that match TRBD1. This CDR3 spans 16 amino acids. The junction had 11 bases not matched to a gene; V was cut back by 3 bases and J by 6 bases. Germline V gene sequence: CDR1 MGHRA, CDR2 YSYEKL. CDR3 sequence: CASSQGDREFDKTQYF. CDR3 DNA: TGCGCCAGCAGCCAGGGGGACAGGGAGTTTGACAAGACCCAGTACTTC.

This clonotype was counted between two and nine times. The V gene is TRBV6-1, the J gene TRBJ2-2, with a possible D match to TRBD2 (5 bases). The germline V gene encodes CDR1 MNHNS and CDR2 SASEGT. The V end was cut by 8 bases, the J end by 5 bases, with 15 bases between. This CDR3 contains 14 residues. The chain's CDR3 is CASRTGRRTGELFF. For the CDR3, the DNA is TGTGCCAGCCGGACGGGGAGAAGGACCGGGGAGCTGTTTTTT.

A few counts support this clonotype. The chain carries TRBV20-1 and TRBJ1-2; possibly TRBD1 for D (5 bases). Germline V gene data show CDR1 as DFQATT and CDR2 as SNEGSKA (reference sequence). V dropped 3 bases and J dropped 8 bases, with 13 bases sitting between them. This CDR3 has 12 residues. CDR3 protein: CSASRVGVGYTF. DNA of the CDR3: TGCAGTGCTAGCAGGGTGGGTGTGGGCTACACCTTC.

This clonotype was seen a handful of times. The gene calls are TRBV29-1 and TRBJ2-5; tentative D call: TRBD1 (6 bases). This CDR3 region has 14 residues. Trimming shortened V by 0 bases and J by 7 bases, and 15 bases separated the two germline ends. CDR1 and CDR2 from the germline V gene are SQVTM and ANQGSEA. The CDR3, as DNA: TGCAGCGTTGAAGATGGGGGCAGAGACGGGACCCAGTACTTC. Translated: CSVEDGGRDGTQYF. The full variable domain, in which reference TRBV29-1 and TRBJ2-5 provide the parts outside the CDR3, is SAVISQKPSRDICQRGTSLTIQCQVDSQVTMMFWYRQQPGQSLTLIATANQGSEATYESGFVIDKFPISRPNLTFSTLTVSNMSPEDSSIYLCSVEDGGRDGTQYFGPGTRLLVL.

There are a few counts of this clonotype. The J gene is TRBJ2-1, the V gene TRBV3-1; 13 bases map to TRBD2. Germline CDR1 reads LGHDT; CDR2 reads YNNKEL (reference sequence). V lost 4 bases and J lost 7; bases outside the gene matches: 10. The CDR3 runs 17 residues. The CDR3 is CASSPLGLAGDRNEQFF. The CDR3 coding sequence is TGTGCCAGCAGCCCACTAGGACTAGCGGGAGACAGGAATGAGCAGTTCTTC.

The chain employs TRBV10-3 and TRBJ2-3, with a weak D call TRBD2 (6 bases). Germline CDR1 ENHRY, CDR2 SYGVKD. This CDR3 is 12 amino acids long. V was pared by 2 bases and J by 8 bases, with 8 bases between. This CDR3 is CAISENGGTQYF. CDR3 bases: TGTGCCATCAGTGAGAACGGGGGTACGCAGTATTTT.

This clonotype was observed a handful of times. The DNA for the CDR3 is TGTGCCAGCAGTGTTACAGGGCGGGAGTATTTT. This translates into CASSVTGREYF. This sequence joins TRBV28 and TRBJ2-3; D possibly corresponds to TRBD1 (6 bases). CDR1 MDHEN and CDR2 SYDVKM come from the germline V gene. Trimming removed 5 bases from V and 13 bases from J, with 13 bases in between. The CDR3 consists of 11 residues.

This chain links TRBV28 with TRBJ2-5, with D perhaps matching TRBD1 or TRBD2 (5 bases each). Trimming cost V 6 bases and J 0 bases, with 14 bases left between them. The CDR3 has 15 residues. Germline V gives CDR1 MDHEN, CDR2 SYDVKM. DNA of the CDR3: TGTGCCAGCAGCCGGGGCGACAATTACCAAGAGACCCAGTACTTC. The encoded protein is CASSRGDNYQETQYF.

In its sample, this clonotype was seen a few times. The CDR3 DNA reads TGTGCCAGCAGCCGCCACGGGACTAGCGGGTTAGGAGAGACCCAGTACTTC. This codes for CASSRHGTSGLGETQYF. This rearrangement joins TRBV3-1 to TRBJ2-5; 12 bases line up with TRBD2. The CDR3 length is 17 residues. After removal of 4 bases from V and 4 bases from J, the junction contained 10 bases not matched to a gene. Germline-derived CDR1 and CDR2 are LGHDT and YNNKEL (reference sequence).

The V gene is TRBV11-2, the J gene TRBJ2-1; the match to TRBD1 covers 9 bases. Germline V gene data show CDR1 as SGHAT and CDR2 as FQNNGV. CDR3 size: 15 residues. The V segment lost 2 bases and the J segment 8 bases; nucleotides outside the gene matches: 7. The CDR3, as DNA: TGTGCCAGCAGCTTACAGGGACAGGGTGCGTATGAGCAGTTCTTC. Amino acids: CASSLQGQGAYEQFF. Using reference TRBV11-2 and TRBJ2-1 for the parts outside the CDR3, the full variable domain is EAGVAQSPRYKIIEKRQSVAFWCNPISGHATLYWYQQILGQGPKLLIQFQNNGVVDDSQLPKDRFSAERLKGVDSTLKIQPAKLEDSAVYLCASSLQGQGAYEQFFGPGTRLTVL.

This chain links TRBV20-1 with TRBJ1-1, with a possible D match to TRBD1 (5 bases). CDR3 length: 14 residues. Germline V CDR1 and CDR2: DFQATT, SNEGSKA (reference sequence). V lost 3 bases and J 5 bases, leaving 16 bases between the germline ends. In nucleotides, the CDR3 is TGCAGTGCTAGGCTAGGGGCTGTGCGGACTGAAGCTTTCTTT. It is translated as CSARLGAVRTEAFF.

A note on this clonotype: The junction differs from germline at one of its ends, possibly a read error. This chain connects TRBV20-1 to TRBJ2-7, with D perhaps given as TRBD1 or TRBD2 (6 bases each). The CDR3 is made up of 16 amino acids. CDR1 and CDR2 (germline): DFQATT, SNEGSKA (reference sequence). The CDR3 DNA reads TGCTGTGCCTCAGGGGCCGCGGGAAAGAGCTCCTACGAGCAGTACTTC. This encodes CCASGAAGKSSYEQYF.